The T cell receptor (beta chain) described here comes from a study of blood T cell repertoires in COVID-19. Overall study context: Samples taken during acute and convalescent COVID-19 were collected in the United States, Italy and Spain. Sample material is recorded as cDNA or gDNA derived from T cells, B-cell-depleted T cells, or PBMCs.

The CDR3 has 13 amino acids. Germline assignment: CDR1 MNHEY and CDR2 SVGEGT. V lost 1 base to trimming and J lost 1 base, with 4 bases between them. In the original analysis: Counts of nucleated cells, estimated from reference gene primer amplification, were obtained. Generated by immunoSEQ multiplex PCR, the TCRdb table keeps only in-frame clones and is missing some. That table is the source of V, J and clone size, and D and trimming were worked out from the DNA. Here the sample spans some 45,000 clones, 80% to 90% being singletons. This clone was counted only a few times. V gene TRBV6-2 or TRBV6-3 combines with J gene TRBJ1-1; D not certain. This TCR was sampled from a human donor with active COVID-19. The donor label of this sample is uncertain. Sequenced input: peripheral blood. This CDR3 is CASSYWQNTEAFF. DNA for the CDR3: TGTGCCAGCAGTTACTGGCAGAACACTGAAGCTTTCTTT.